The clone carrying this TCR beta chain was detected only once. These data belong to a study of blood T cell repertoires in COVID-19. Study background: Nucleic acid was either cDNA or gDNA, and it came from T cells, B-cell-depleted T cells, or PBMCs.

How the authors handled the data: Amplifying reference gene primers gave estimates of nucleated cell counts. Assay: immunoSEQ multiplex PCR; the TCRdb copy retains only in-frame clones and omits some. From that table come the V and J calls and clone size; the DNA was used to work out D and trimming. The data hold 250,000 or so clones, with around 89% observed a single time. Participants were aged about 18 to 100 years, lived in roughly 23 US areas, and enrolled virtually. Assignments of participants to cohorts depended upon their own reported clinical history. Trimming stripped 4 bases from V and 6 bases from J, with 9 bases between. Germline V lookup: CDR1 SGHRS, CDR2 YFSETQ. The CDR3 runs 12 residues.

The TCR comes from a woman under 40 with acute COVID-19. Sequenced sample: PBMCs or T cells enriched from blood (not recorded which). The V gene is TRBV5-1, the J gene TRBJ2-3, with D perhaps matching TRBD1 (6 bases). CDR3 sequence reads: CASSLQGDTQYF. The DNA of the CDR3 is TGCGCCAGCAGCCTGCAGGGGGATACGCAGTATTTT.